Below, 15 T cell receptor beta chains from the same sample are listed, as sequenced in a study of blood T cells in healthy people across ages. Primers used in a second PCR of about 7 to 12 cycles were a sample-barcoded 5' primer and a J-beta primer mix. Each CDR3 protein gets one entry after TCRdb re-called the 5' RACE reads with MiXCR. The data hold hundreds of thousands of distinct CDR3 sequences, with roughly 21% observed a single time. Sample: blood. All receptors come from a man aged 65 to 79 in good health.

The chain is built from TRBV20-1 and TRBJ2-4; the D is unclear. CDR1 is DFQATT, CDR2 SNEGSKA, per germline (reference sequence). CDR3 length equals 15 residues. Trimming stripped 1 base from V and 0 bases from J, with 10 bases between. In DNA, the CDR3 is TGCAGTGCTAGAGTACCCCACTTAGCCAAAAACATTCAGTACTTC. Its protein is CSARVPHLAKNIQYF.

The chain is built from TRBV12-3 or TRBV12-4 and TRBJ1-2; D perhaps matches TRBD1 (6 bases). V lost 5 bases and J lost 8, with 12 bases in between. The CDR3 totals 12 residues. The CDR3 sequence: CASSPSTGGYTF. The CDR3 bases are TGTGCCAGCAGTCCCTCGACAGGAGGCTACACCTTC.

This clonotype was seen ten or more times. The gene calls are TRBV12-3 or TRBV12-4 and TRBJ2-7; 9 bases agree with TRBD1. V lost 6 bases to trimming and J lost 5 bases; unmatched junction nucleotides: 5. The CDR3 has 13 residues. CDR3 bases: TGTGCCAGCAGGCCGGGACAGGGCAACGAGCAGTACTTC. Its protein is CASRPGQGNEQYF.

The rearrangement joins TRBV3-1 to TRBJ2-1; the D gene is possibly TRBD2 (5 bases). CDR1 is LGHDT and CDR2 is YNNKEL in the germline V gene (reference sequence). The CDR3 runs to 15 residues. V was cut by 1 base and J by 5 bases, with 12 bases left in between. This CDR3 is CASSQGVGKNNEQFF. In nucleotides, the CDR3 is TGTGCCAGCAGCCAAGGGGTCGGGAAAAACAATGAGCAGTTCTTC.

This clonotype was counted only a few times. CDR3 protein: CASSLRYRGSGSTDTQYF. DNA of the CDR3: TGTGCCAGCAGCTTGAGGTACCGGGGGTCGGGGAGCACAGATACGCAGTATTTT. The chain links TRBV5-5 to TRBJ2-3, with a tentative D call TRBD2 (6 bases). With 1 base removed from V and 0 bases from J, the gap between germline ends came to 18 bases. Germline V gene data show CDR1 as SGHKS and CDR2 as YYEKEE (reference sequence). This CDR3 contains 18 residues.

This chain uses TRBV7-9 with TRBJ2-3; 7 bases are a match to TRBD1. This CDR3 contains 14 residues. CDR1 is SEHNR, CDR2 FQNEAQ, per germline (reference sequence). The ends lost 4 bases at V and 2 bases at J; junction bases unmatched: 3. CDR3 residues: CASSYDRDTDTQYF. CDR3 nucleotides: TGTGCCAGCAGCTACGACAGGGACACAGATACGCAGTATTTT. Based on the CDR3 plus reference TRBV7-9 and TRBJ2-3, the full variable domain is DTGVSQNPRHKITKRGQNVTFRCDPISEHNRLYWYRQTLGQGPEFLTYFQNEAQLEKSRLLSDRFSAERPKGSFSTLEIQRTEQGDSAMYLCASSYDRDTDTQYFGPGTRLTVL.

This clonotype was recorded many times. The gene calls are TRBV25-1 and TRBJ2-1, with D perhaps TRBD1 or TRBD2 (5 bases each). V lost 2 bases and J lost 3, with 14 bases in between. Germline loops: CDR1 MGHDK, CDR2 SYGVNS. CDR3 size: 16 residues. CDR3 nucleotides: TGTGCCAGCAGTGAAGTGAAGGGGAGTGTCTACAATGAGCAGTTCTTC. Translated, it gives CASSEVKGSVYNEQFF. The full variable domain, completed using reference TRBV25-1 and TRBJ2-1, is EADIYQTPRYLVIGTGKKITLECSQTMGHDKMYWYQQDPGMELHLIHYSYGVNSTEKGDLSSESTVSRIRTEHFPLTLESARPSHTSQYLCASSEVKGSVYNEQFFGPGTRLTVL.

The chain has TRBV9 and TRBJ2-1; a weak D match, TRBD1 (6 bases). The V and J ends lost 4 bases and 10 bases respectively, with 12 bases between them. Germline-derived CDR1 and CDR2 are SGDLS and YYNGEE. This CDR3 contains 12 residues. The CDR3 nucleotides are TGTGCCAGCAGCAAACAGGGCTTGGAGCAGTTCTTC. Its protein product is CASSKQGLEQFF.

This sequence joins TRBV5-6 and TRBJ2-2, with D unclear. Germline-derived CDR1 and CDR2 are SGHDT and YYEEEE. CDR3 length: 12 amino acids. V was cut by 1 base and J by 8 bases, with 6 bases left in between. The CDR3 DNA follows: TGTGCCAGCAGCTTGAAGGGTGGGGAGCTGTTTTTT. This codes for CASSLKGGELFF.

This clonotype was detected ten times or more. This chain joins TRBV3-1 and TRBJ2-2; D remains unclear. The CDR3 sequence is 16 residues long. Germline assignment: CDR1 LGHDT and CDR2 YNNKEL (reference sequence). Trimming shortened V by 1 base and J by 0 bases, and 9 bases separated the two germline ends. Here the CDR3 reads CASSQAGQANTGELFF. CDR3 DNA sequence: TGTGCCAGCAGCCAAGCAGGCCAGGCGAACACCGGGGAGCTGTTTTTT.

The CDR3 loop is CASSPVLGEGTEAFF. In nucleotides, the CDR3 is TGTGCCAGCAGTCCGGTATTGGGGGAGGGGACTGAAGCTTTCTTT. V usage is TRBV28 and J usage is TRBJ1-1; D might be TRBD1 (5 bases). Germline CDR1 and CDR2: MDHEN and SYDVKM. The V end was cut by 5 bases, the J end by 5 bases, with 18 bases between. The CDR3 runs 15 residues.

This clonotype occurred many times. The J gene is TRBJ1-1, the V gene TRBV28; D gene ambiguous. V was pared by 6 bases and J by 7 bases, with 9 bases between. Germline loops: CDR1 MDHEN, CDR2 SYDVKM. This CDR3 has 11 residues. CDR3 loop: CASRTEFEAFF. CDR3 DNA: TGTGCCAGCAGAACGGAGTTTGAAGCTTTCTTT.

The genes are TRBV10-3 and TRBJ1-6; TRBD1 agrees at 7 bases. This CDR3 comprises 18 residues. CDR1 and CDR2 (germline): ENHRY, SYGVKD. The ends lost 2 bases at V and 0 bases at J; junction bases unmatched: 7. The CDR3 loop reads CAISEDRDFSSYNSPLHF. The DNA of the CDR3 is TGTGCCATCAGTGAGGACAGGGACTTCAGCTCCTATAATTCACCCCTCCACTTT.

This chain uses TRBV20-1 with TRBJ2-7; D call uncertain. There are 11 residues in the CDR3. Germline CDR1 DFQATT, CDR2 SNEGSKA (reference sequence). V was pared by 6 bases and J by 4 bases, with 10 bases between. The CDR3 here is CSATLGYEQYF. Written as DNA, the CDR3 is TGCAGTGCAACGCTGGGGTACGAGCAGTACTTC.

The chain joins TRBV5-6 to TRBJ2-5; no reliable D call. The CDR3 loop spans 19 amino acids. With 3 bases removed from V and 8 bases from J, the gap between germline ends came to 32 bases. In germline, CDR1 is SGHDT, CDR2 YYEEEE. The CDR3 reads CASSSLAKGKGSLDYTQYF. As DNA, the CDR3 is TGTGCCAGCAGCTCCTTAGCTAAAGGGAAAGGATCCCTCGATTATACCCAGTACTTC.